Sequencing of this TCR beta chain was carried out in a study of identical twins. Germline CDR1 and CDR2: LGHNA and YNFKEQ. The V end was cut by 0 bases, the J end by 2 bases, with 15 bases between. The CDR3 is 17 residues long. TCRdb used MiXCR to reprocess the 5' RACE reads, holding one entry per CDR3 protein. The table has around 690,000 distinct CDR3 sequences, 21% seen once. In addition, the sample was reused for a study of T cells expressing NK-cell markers. From that study: Sorted T-cell subsets CD3+CD56+NKG2C+, CD3+CD56+NKG2C- and CD3+CD56-NKG2C+ were TCR beta-sequenced.

The clonotype was recovered from a woman aged 18-29 years in good health. The material sequenced was PBMCs. The chain combines TRBV4-2 with TRBJ2-3; D gene uncertain. DNA of the CDR3: TGTGCCAGCAGCCAAGAGCCGGCTAGTTCCGACACAGATACGCAGTATTTT. It yields the protein CASSQEPASSDTDTQYF.